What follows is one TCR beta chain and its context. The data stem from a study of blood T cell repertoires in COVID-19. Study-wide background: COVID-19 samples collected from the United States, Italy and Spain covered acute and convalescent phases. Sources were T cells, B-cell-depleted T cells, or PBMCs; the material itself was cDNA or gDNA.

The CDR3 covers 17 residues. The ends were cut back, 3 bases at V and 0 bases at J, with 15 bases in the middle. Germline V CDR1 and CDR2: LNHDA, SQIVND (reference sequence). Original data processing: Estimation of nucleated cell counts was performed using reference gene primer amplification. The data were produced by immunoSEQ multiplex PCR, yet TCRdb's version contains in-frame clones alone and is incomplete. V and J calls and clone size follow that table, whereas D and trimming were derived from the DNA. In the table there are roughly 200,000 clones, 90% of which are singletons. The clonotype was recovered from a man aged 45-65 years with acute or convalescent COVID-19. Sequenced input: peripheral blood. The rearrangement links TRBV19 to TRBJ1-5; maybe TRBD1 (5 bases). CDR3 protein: CASSIRPTAGSNQPQHF. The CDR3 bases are TGTGCCAGTAGTATCCGACCGACAGCCGGTAGCAATCAGCCCCAGCATTTT.